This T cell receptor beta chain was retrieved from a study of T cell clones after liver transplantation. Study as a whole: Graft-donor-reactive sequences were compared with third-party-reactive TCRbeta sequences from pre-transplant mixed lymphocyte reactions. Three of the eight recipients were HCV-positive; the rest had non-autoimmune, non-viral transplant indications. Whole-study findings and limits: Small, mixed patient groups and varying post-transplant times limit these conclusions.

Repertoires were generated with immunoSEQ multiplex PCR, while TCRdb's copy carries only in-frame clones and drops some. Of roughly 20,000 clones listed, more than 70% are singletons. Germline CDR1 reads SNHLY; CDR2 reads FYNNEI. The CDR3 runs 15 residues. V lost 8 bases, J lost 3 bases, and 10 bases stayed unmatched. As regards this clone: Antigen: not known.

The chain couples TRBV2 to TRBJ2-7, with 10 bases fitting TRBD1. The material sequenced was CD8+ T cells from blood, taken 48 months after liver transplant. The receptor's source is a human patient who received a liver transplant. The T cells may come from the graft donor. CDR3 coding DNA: TGTGCCAGCGGGGGCCCACGGGACAGGGGCTACGAGCAGTACTTC. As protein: CASGGPRDRGYEQYF.